This record looks at one T cell receptor (beta chain) sequence and its context. Its target is unknown. This entry comes from a study of early T cells in non-severe SARS-CoV-2 infection. Study context: RNA in bulk from unsorted whole blood was sequenced, and chains were unpaired. Overall study findings and caveats: VDJdb matches were skewed toward anti-spike CD8 T cell responses.

Researchers attached unique molecular identifiers to individual cDNA molecules. MiXCR, applied by TCRdb to the 5' RACE reads, yields one record per CDR3 protein. The sample lists tens of thousands of distinct CDR3 sequences, around 12% occurring once. The CDR3 totals 15 residues. The germline V gene has CDR1 SGHKS and CDR2 YYEKEE (reference sequence). The V end lost 1 base, the J end lost 7 bases, and 17 bases lay between the germline ends. The material sequenced was whole blood, taken at baseline. The rearrangement uses TRBV5-5 and TRBJ1-1; unclear D gene. This receptor was obtained from an adult who was a healthcare worker with PCR-confirmed SARS-CoV-2 infection or an uninfected control (not recorded which). The CDR3 nucleotides read TGTGCCAGCAGCTTGTCAGACGACAAGCGACGTGAAGCTTTCTTT. Its translation: CASSLSDDKRREAFF.